The 14 T cell receptor beta chains below were found in one sample sequenced in a study of T-cell memory formation after mild COVID-19. TCRdb passed the 5' RACE reads through MiXCR, listing each CDR3 protein once. Seen here are a few hundred thousand distinct CDR3 sequences, 15% to 20% observed once, and the top ten hold around 23%. Sequencing was done on a sample of PBMCs or a T cell subset sorted from them (not recorded which). Receptor source: a man aged 18 to 29 who had mild COVID-19 (a few samples of this study predate the infection). Cell type and time point are not known.

J is TRBJ2-3 and V is TRBV6-1; a possible D gene is TRBD1 (5 bases). The ends were cut back, 5 bases at V and 5 bases at J, with 14 bases in the middle. Looked up from germline, CDR1 is MNHNS and CDR2 is SASEGT. The length of the CDR3 is 14 residues. As DNA, the CDR3 is TGTGCCAGCAGTCCCGTGGGGCTAAAAGATACGCAGTATTTT. Its protein is CASSPVGLKDTQYF.

This clonotype was picked up a small number of times. The gene calls are TRBV6-2 or TRBV6-3 and TRBJ2-1; TRBD2 matches 15 bases. Germline V gene lookup returns CDR1 MNHEY and CDR2 SVGEGT. J lost 12 bases, V lost 5 bases, and 14 bases had no gene match. This CDR3 spans 17 amino acids. DNA for the CDR3: TGTGCCAGCAGTCGGACTAGCGGGGGGGCCGACATGATCGGGCAGTTCTTC. This sequence encodes CASSRTSGGADMIGQFF.

This clonotype was counted a few times. This chain connects TRBV5-1 to TRBJ1-2; 7 positions match TRBD1. Trimming removed 4 bases from V and 7 bases from J; junction bases left unmatched: 7. The CDR3 extends over 13 amino acids. Germline values: CDR1 SGHRS, CDR2 YFSETQ. CDR3 in amino acids: CASSNRGGGGYTF. The CDR3 nucleotides are TGCGCCAGCAGCAACAGGGGAGGCGGTGGCTACACCTTC. The variable domain in full, completed from reference TRBV5-1 and TRBJ1-2, reads KAGVTQTPRYLIKTRGQQVTLSCSPISGHRSVSWYQQTPGQGLQFLFEYFSETQRNKGNFPGRFSGRQFSNSRSEMNVSTLELGDSALYLCASSNRGGGGYTFGSGTRLTVV.

This chain links TRBV7-2 with TRBJ2-3; D not resolved. The CDR3 has 12 amino acids. Germline CDR1 reads SGHTA; CDR2 reads FQGNSA. The V end lost 6 bases, the J end lost 4 bases, and 8 bases lay between the germline ends. CDR3: CASRWQADTQYF. DNA of the CDR3: TGTGCCAGCAGGTGGCAGGCAGATACGCAGTATTTT.

The rearrangement links TRBV7-2 to TRBJ1-1; D uncertain. The length of the CDR3 is 13 residues. Germline V gives CDR1 SGHTA, CDR2 FQGNSA. Trimming cost V 2 bases and J 4 bases, with 8 bases left between them. CDR3 loop: CASSLFMVTEAFF. The CDR3 bases are TGTGCCAGCAGCTTATTCATGGTCACTGAAGCTTTCTTT.

This clonotype was found a few times. The CDR3 nucleotides are TGTGCCAGCAGCTTGCGGGGACCCCACTACGAGCAGTACTTC. Protein product: CASSLRGPHYEQYF. V and J are TRBV5-5 and TRBJ2-7, with D perhaps matching TRBD1 or TRBD2 (5 bases each). From germline, CDR1 is SGHKS and CDR2 YYEKEE (reference sequence). This CDR3 region has 14 residues. V lost 1 base and J 3 bases, leaving 11 bases between the germline ends.

This sequence joins TRBV10-3 and TRBJ2-2; the match to TRBD1 covers 9 bases. CDR1 and CDR2 (germline): ENHRY, SYGVKD. The V segment lost 3 bases and the J segment 1 base; nucleotides outside the gene matches: 9. The CDR3 is 18 amino acids. This CDR3 reads CAISEWGQGAGNTGELFF. The CDR3 bases are TGTGCCATCAGTGAATGGGGACAGGGCGCGGGGAACACCGGGGAGCTGTTTTTT.

The V and J genes are TRBV20-1 and TRBJ1-2; 8 bases match TRBD1. The CDR3 has 12 amino acids. Germline values: CDR1 DFQATT, CDR2 SNEGSKA (reference sequence). With V trimmed by 2 bases and J by 8 bases, 4 bases remained unmatched. The CDR3 DNA sequence: TGCAGTGCTAGACAGGGGGCAGGAGGCTACACCTTC. This gives the protein CSARQGAGGYTF.

A few counts support this clonotype. The V gene is TRBV5-1, the J gene TRBJ2-1; D remains unclear. Deletions cut 1 base from V and 5 bases from J, with 10 bases between. The CDR3 consists of 14 residues. Germline V gene sequence: CDR1 SGHRS, CDR2 YFSETQ. CDR3 in amino acids: CASSLWGRDNEQFF. DNA for the CDR3: TGCGCCAGCAGCTTGTGGGGTCGGGACAATGAGCAGTTCTTC.

The chain has TRBV20-1 and TRBJ1-5; D ambiguous. This CDR3 is built from 13 residues. From germline, CDR1 is DFQATT and CDR2 SNEGSKA (reference sequence). The V gene lost 2 bases and the J gene lost 6 bases, with 11 bases spanning the gap. CDR3 DNA: TGCAGTGCTAGATGGGAGGGAGCTCAGCCCCAGCATTTT. Protein sequence: CSARWEGAQPQHF.

A few counts support this clonotype. The chain is built from TRBV15 and TRBJ1-5, with D maybe TRBD1 (6 bases). CDR1 is LNHNV and CDR2 is YYDKDF in the germline V gene (reference sequence). Trimming left V 0 bases short and J 0 bases short, with 12 bases between. This CDR3 is 17 amino acids long. CDR3 in amino acids: CATSRDGGGLSNQPQHF. CDR3 DNA: TGTGCCACCAGCAGAGATGGCGGGGGCCTTAGCAATCAGCCCCAGCATTTT.

This clonotype was observed a handful of times. This sequence joins TRBV30 and TRBJ2-5, with 9 bases identical to TRBD2. Per germline, CDR1 GTSNPN and CDR2 SVGIG (reference sequence). The CDR3 totals 15 residues. J gave up 5 bases and V 1 base, and 8 bases lay outside the gene matches. The CDR3 DNA reads TGTGCCTGGAGTGCCTTAGCGGGAGTGGGGGAGACCCAGTACTTC. This translates into CAWSALAGVGETQYF.

This clonotype was recorded a few times. The CDR3 DNA sequence: TGTGCCAGCAGCCCGCATAGGACTGAAGCTTTCTTT. It codes for CASSPHRTEAFF. The J gene is TRBJ1-1, the V gene TRBV6-6; D is ambiguous. The ends were cut back, 6 bases at V and 5 bases at J, with 10 bases in the middle. The length of the CDR3 is 12 residues. Germline V gives CDR1 MNHNY, CDR2 SVGAGI (reference sequence).

The CDR3 protein is CASSPIAGGPEQFF. CDR3 bases: TGTGCCAGCAGCCCTATAGCGGGGGGGCCTGAGCAGTTCTTC. This rearrangement joins TRBV7-2 to TRBJ2-1; TRBD2 matches 11 bases. Germline V gene data show CDR1 as SGHTA and CDR2 as FQGNSA. V shed 5 bases and J 9 bases; nucleotides not matched to a gene: 6. The CDR3 loop spans 14 amino acids.